This T cell receptor (beta chain) stems from a study of blood T cell repertoires in COVID-19. Study in general: Samples came from the United States, Italy and Spain, spanning acute and convalescent COVID-19. T cells, B-cell-depleted T cells, or PBMCs supplied cDNA or gDNA.

The CDR3 has 14 amino acids. Germline CDR1 reads SGHVS; CDR2 reads FNYEAQ. Trimming removed 5 bases at V and 1 base at J, with 12 bases between. As processed by the authors: Reference gene primers were amplified, and this amplification served to estimate nucleated cell counts. Profiling relied on immunoSEQ multiplex PCR, and the TCRdb table lists in-frame clones only, not all of them. The V and J calls and clone size were taken over from that table, and D and trimming were inferred from the DNA. This sample has over 120,000 clones, with 75% to 85% found just once. This TCR came from a man aged 70-80 years who had recovered from COVID-19. The specimen sequenced was peripheral blood. The J gene is TRBJ2-7, the V gene TRBV7-6, with a possible D match to TRBD2 (6 bases). The CDR3 spells CASSQSGSSYEQYF. The CDR3 DNA sequence: TGTGCCAGCAGCCAGAGCGGGTCGTCCTACGAGCAGTACTTC.